The 7 T cell receptor beta chains presented below share a single source sample, sequenced in a study of T-cell memory formation after mild COVID-19. TCRdb re-analysed the 5' RACE reads in MiXCR, keeping a single row per CDR3 protein. The table includes under 300,000 distinct CDR3 sequences, roughly 17% detected once. The specimen was PBMCs or a T cell subset sorted from them (not recorded which). Receptors were obtained from a man younger than 35 who had mild COVID-19 (a few samples of this study predate the infection). Cell type and time point are not known.

This clonotype has only a few counts. The chain couples TRBV9 to TRBJ2-3; 8 nucleotides match TRBD1. Germline CDR1 and CDR2: SGDLS and YYNGEE. The V gene end was trimmed by 0 bases and the J gene end by 0 bases; junction bases not matched to a gene: 3. The CDR3 has 16 amino acids. The CDR3 DNA reads as TGTGCCAGCAGCGTAGGAACAGGGGGGAGCACAGATACGCAGTATTTT. Its protein is CASSVGTGGSTDTQYF.

The chain recombines TRBV27 with TRBJ1-2, with 9 bases identical to TRBD1. The V and J ends lost 6 bases and 1 base, in that order; junction bases with no gene match: 6. This CDR3 region has 15 residues. Germline CDR1 reads MNHEY; CDR2 reads SMNVEV (reference sequence). CDR3 nucleotide sequence: TGTGCCAGCAGCATAAGGACAGGGGATAACTATGGCTACACCTTC. Protein product: CASSIRTGDNYGYTF.

The genes are TRBV9 and TRBJ2-3, with D perhaps matching TRBD1 (6 bases). The germline CDR1 and CDR2 sequences are SGDLS and YYNGEE. This CDR3 has 17 amino acids. Deletions cut 0 bases from V and 0 bases from J, with 14 bases between. The CDR3 reads CASSVGRGGSSTDTQYF. In DNA, the CDR3 is TGTGCCAGCAGCGTAGGCCGAGGGGGTTCTAGCACAGATACGCAGTATTTT. The entire variable domain, with the rest obtained from reference TRBV9 and TRBJ2-3, is as follows: DSGVTQTPKHLITATGQRVTLRCSPRSGDLSVYWYQQSLDQGLQFLIQYYNGEERAKGNILERFSAQQFPDLHSELNLSSLELGDSALYFCASSVGRGGSSTDTQYFGPGTRLTVL.

This clonotype appeared a few times. The genes are TRBV5-6 and TRBJ2-6; tentative D call: TRBD2 (6 bases). The CDR3 loop spans 17 amino acids. V lost 4 bases and J lost 3, with 17 bases in between. Germline V gives CDR1 SGHDT, CDR2 YYEEEE. This chain's CDR3 is CASSRVGGALGANVLTF. The CDR3, as DNA: TGTGCCAGCAGCCGGGTAGGAGGGGCCCTTGGGGCCAACGTCCTGACTTTC. The full variable domain, completed using reference TRBV5-6 and TRBJ2-6, is DAGVTQSPTHLIKTRGQQVTLRCSPKSGHDTVSWYQQALGQGPQFIFQYYEEEERQRGNFPDRFSGHQFPNYSSELNVNALLLGDSALYLCASSRVGGALGANVLTFGAGSRLTVL.

In its sample, this clonotype was seen a few times. V gene TRBV10-2 combines with J gene TRBJ2-5; D is possibly TRBD2 (7 bases). V was pared by 11 bases and J by 5 bases, with 21 bases between. This CDR3 region has 14 residues. The germline gives CDR1 WSHSY, CDR2 SAAADI. The CDR3 sequence is CAAAWAGAEETQYF. The CDR3 region has the DNA TGCGCCGCAGCATGGGCGGGGGCAGAGGAGACCCAGTACTTC.

The chain's CDR3 is CASGLGGATGNEQFF. CDR3 nucleotides: TGTGCTAGTGGTTTGGGTGGAGCTACGGGGAATGAGCAGTTCTTC. The chain employs TRBV12-5 and TRBJ2-1; D may be TRBD2 (5 bases). The CDR3 is 15 amino acids. Germline CDR1 and CDR2: LGHNT and FRNRAP. Trimming removed 1 base from V and 7 bases from J, with 14 bases in between. The entire variable domain, with the rest obtained from reference TRBV12-5 and TRBJ2-1, is as follows: DARVTQTPRHKVTEMGQEVTMRCQPILGHNTVFWYRQTMMQGLELLAYFRNRAPLDDSGMPKDRFSAEMPDATLATLKIQPSEPRDSAVYFCASGLGGATGNEQFFGPGTRLTVL.

The chain has TRBV12-3 or TRBV12-4 and TRBJ2-7; 11 bases map to TRBD2. Unmatched junction bases numbered 7, after V lost 6 bases and J lost 6 bases. This CDR3 comprises 14 residues. The CDR3 loop reads CASSLSSGGLEQYF. The CDR3 DNA is TGTGCCAGCAGCCTCTCTAGCGGGGGGCTCGAGCAGTACTTC.